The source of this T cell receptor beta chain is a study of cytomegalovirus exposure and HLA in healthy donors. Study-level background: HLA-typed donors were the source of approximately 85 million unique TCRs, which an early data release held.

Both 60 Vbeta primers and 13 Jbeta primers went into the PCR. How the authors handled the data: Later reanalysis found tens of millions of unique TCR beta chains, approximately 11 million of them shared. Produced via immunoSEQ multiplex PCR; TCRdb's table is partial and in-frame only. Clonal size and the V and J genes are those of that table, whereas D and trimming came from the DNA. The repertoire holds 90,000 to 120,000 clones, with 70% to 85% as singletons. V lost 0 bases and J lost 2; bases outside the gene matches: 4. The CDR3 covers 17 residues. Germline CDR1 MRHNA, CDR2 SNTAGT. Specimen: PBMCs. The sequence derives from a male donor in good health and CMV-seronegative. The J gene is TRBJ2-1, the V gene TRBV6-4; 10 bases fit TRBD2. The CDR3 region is CASSDSWLAGAYNEQFF. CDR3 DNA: TGTGCCAGCAGTGACTCTTGGCTAGCGGGGGCCTACAATGAGCAGTTCTTC.